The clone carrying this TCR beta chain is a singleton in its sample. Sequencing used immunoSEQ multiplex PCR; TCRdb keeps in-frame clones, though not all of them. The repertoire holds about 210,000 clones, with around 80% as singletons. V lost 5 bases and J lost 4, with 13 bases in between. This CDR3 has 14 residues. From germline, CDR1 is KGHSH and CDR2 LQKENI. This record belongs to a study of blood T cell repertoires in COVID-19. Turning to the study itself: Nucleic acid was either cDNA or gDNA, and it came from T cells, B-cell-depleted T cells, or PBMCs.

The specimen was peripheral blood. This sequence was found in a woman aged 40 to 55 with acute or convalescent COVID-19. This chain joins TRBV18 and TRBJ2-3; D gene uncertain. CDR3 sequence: CASSSDWSSDTQYF. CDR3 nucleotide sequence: TGTGCCAGCTCATCCGACTGGTCCTCAGATACGCAGTATTTT.